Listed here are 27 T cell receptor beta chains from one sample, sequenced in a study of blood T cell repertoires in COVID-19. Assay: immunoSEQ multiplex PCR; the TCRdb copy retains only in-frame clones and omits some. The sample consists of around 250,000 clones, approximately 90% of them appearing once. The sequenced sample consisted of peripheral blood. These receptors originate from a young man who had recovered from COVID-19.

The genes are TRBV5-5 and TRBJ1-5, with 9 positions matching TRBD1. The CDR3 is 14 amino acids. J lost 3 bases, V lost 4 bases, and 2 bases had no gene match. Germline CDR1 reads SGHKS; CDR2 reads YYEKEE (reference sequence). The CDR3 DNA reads TGTGCCAGCAGCCGGACAGGGGACAATCAGCCCCAGCATTTT. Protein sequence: CASSRTGDNQPQHF.

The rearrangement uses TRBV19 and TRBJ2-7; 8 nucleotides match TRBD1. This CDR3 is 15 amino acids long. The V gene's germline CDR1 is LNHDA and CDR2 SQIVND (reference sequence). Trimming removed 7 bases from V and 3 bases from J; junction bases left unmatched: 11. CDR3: CASTHPAGGFYEQYF. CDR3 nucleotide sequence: TGTGCCAGTACCCACCCAGCAGGGGGCTTCTACGAGCAGTACTTC.

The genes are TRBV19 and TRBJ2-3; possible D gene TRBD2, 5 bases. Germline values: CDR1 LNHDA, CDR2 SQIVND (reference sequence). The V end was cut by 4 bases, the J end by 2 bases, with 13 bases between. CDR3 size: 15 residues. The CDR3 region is CASSNRGSFTDTQYF. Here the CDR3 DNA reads TGTGCCAGTAGTAATCGAGGGTCTTTCACAGATACGCAGTATTTT. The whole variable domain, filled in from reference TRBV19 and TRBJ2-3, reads DGGITQSPKYLFRKEGQNVTLSCEQNLNHDAMYWYRQDPGQGLRLIYYSQIVNDFQKGDIAEGYSVSREKKESFPLTVTSAQKNPTAFYLCASSNRGSFTDTQYFGPGTRLTVL.

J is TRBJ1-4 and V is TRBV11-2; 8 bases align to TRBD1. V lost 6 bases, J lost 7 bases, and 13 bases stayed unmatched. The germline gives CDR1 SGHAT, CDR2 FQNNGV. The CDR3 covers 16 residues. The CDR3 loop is CASSEGDRRVREKLFF. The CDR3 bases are TGTGCCAGCAGTGAAGGGGACAGGAGAGTTCGTGAAAAACTGTTTTTT.

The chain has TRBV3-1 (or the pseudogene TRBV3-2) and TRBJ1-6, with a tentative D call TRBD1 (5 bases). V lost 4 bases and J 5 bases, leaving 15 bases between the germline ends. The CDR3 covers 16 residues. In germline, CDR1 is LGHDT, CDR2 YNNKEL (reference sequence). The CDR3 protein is CASSPYEGLNNSPLHF. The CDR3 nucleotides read TGTGCCAGCAGCCCCTACGAGGGACTAAATAATTCACCCCTCCACTTT.

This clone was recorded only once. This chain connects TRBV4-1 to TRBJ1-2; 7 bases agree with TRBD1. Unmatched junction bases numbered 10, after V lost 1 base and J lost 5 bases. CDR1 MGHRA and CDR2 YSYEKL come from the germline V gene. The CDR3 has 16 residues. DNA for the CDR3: TGCGCCAGCAGCCAAGGTTGGACAGGACTATCTTATGGCTACACCTTC. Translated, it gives CASSQGWTGLSYGYTF.

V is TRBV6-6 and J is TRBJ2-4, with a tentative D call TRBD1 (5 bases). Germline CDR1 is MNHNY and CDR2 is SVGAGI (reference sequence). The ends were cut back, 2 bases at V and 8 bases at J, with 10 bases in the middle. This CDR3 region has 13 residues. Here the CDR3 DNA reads TGTGCCAGCAGTTACCCAGGGTCAGACATTCAGTACTTC. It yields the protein CASSYPGSDIQYF.

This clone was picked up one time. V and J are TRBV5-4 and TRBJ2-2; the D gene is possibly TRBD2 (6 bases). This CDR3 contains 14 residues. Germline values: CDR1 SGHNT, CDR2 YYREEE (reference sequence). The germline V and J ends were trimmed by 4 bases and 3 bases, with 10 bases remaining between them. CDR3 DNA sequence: TGTGCCAGCAGCCCGGGACTCTACACCGGGGAGCTGTTTTTT. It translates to CASSPGLYTGELFF.

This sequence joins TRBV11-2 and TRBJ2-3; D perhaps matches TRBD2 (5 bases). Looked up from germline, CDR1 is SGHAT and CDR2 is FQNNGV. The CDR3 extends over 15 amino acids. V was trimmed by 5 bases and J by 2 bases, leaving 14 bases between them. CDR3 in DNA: TGTGCCAGCAGCCACTCCGGGGATTACACAGATACGCAGTATTTT. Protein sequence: CASSHSGDYTDTQYF.

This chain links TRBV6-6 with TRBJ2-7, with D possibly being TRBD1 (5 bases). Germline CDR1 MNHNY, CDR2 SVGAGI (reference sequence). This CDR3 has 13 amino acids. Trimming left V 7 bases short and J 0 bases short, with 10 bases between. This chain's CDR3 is CASKMQGSYEQYF. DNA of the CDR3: TGTGCCAGCAAGATGCAGGGCTCCTACGAGCAGTACTTC.

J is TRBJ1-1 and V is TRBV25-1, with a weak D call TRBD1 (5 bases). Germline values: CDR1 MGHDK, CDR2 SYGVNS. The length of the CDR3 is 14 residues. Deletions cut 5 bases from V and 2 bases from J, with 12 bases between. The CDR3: CASSWGGDNTEAFF. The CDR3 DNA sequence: TGTGCCAGCAGTTGGGGCGGGGACAACACTGAAGCTTTCTTT.

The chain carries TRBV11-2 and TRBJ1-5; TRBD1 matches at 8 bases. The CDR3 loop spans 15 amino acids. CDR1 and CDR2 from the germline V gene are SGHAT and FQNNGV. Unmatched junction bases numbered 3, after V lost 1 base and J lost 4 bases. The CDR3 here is CASSLGQGMNQPQHF. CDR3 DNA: TGTGCCAGCAGCTTAGGACAGGGGATGAATCAGCCCCAGCATTTT. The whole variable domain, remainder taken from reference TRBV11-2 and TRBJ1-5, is EAGVAQSPRYKIIEKRQSVAFWCNPISGHATLYWYQQILGQGPKLLIQFQNNGVVDDSQLPKDRFSAERLKGVDSTLKIQPAKLEDSAVYLCASSLGQGMNQPQHFGDGTRLSIL.

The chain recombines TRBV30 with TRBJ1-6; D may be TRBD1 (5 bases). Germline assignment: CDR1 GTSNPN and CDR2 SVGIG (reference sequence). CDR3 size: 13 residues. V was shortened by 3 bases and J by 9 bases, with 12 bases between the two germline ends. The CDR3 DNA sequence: TGTGCCTGGAGGACAGTTTTACTTTCACCCCTCCACTTT. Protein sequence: CAWRTVLLSPLHF.

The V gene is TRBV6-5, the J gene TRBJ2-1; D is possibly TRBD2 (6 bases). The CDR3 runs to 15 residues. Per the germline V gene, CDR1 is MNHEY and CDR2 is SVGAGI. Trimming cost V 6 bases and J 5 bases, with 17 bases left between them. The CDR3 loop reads CASRPEGRGNNEQFF. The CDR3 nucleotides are TGTGCCAGCAGGCCCGAAGGACGGGGGAACAATGAGCAGTTCTTC.

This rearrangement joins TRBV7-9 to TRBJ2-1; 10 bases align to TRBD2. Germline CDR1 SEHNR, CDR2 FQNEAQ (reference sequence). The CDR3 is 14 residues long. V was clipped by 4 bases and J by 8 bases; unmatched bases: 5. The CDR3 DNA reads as TGTGCCAGCAGCTGGCAGCGGGGGGGCCATGAGCAGTTCTTC. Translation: CASSWQRGGHEQFF.

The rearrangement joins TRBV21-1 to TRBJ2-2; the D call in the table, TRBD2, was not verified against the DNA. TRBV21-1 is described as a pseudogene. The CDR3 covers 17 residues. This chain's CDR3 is CASSKVPGRLNTGELFF. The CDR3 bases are TGTGCCAGCAGCAAAGTCCCAGGGAGGTTGAACACCGGGGAGCTGTTTTTT.

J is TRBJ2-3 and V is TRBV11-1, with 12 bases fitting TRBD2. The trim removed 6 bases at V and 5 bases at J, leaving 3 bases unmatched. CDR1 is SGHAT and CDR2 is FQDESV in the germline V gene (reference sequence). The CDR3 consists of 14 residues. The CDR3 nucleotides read TGTGCCAGCAGACAGACTAGCGGGGGAGATACGCAGTATTTT. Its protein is CASRQTSGGDTQYF.

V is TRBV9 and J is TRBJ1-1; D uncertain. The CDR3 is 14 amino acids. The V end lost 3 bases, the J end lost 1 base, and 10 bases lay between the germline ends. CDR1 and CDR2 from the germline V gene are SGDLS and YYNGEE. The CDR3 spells CASSAGEWNTEAFF. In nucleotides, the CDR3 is TGTGCCAGCAGCGCCGGGGAGTGGAACACTGAAGCTTTCTTT.

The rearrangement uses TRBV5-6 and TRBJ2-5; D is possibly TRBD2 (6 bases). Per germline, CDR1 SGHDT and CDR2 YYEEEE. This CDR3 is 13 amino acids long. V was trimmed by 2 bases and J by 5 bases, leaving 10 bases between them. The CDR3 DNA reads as TGTGCCAGCAGCTTCGGAGGGAGGGAGACCCAGTACTTC. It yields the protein CASSFGGRETQYF.

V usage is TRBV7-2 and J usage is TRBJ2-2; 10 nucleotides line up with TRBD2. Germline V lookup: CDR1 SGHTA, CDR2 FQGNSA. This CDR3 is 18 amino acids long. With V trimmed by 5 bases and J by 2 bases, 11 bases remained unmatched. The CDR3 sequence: CASSAARLAGANTGELFF. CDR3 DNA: TGTGCCAGCAGCGCCGCTCGGCTAGCGGGGGCCAACACCGGGGAGCTGTTTTTT.

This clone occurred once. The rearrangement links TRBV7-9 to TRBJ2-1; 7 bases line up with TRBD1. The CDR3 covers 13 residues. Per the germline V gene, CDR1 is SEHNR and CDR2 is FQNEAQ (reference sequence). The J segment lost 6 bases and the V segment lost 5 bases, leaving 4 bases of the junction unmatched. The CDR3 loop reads CASSTTGSNEQFF. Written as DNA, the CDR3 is TGTGCCAGCAGCACGACAGGGTCCAATGAGCAGTTCTTC.

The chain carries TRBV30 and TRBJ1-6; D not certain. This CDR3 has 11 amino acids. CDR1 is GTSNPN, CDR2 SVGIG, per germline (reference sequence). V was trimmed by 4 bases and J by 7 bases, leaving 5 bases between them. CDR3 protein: CAWTENSPLHF. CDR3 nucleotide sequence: TGTGCCTGGACAGAAAATTCACCCCTCCACTTT.

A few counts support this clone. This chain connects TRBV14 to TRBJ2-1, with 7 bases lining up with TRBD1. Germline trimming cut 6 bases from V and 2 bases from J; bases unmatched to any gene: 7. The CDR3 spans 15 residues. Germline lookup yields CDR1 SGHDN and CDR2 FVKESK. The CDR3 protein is CASRQTGVTYNEQFF. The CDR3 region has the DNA TGTGCCAGCAGACAAACAGGGGTCACCTACAATGAGCAGTTCTTC.

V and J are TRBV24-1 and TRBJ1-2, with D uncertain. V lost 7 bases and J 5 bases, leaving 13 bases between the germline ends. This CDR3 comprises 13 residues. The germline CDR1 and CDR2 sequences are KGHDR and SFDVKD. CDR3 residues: CATSDTTGYGYTF. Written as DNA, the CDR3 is TGTGCCACCAGCGACACTACGGGGTATGGCTACACCTTC.

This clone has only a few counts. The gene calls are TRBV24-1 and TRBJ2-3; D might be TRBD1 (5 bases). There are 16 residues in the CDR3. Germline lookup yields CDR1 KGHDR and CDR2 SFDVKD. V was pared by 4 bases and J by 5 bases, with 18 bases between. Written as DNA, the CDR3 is TGTGCCACCAGTGACCCAGTCCCAGGGCGAGGAGATACGCAGTATTTT. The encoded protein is CATSDPVPGRGDTQYF.

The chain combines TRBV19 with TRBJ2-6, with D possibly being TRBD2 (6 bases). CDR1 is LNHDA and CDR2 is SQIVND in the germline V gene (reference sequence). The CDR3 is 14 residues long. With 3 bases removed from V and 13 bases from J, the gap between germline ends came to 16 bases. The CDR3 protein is CASSILAPFLVLTF. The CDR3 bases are TGTGCCAGTAGTATTCTAGCGCCCTTCTTAGTCCTGACTTTC.

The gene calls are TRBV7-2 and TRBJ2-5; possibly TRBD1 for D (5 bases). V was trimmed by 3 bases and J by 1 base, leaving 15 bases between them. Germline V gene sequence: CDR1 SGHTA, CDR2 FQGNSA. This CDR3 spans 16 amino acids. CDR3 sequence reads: CASSLTGPRVQETQYF. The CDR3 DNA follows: TGTGCCAGCAGCTTGACCGGGCCCAGGGTCCAAGAGACCCAGTACTTC.